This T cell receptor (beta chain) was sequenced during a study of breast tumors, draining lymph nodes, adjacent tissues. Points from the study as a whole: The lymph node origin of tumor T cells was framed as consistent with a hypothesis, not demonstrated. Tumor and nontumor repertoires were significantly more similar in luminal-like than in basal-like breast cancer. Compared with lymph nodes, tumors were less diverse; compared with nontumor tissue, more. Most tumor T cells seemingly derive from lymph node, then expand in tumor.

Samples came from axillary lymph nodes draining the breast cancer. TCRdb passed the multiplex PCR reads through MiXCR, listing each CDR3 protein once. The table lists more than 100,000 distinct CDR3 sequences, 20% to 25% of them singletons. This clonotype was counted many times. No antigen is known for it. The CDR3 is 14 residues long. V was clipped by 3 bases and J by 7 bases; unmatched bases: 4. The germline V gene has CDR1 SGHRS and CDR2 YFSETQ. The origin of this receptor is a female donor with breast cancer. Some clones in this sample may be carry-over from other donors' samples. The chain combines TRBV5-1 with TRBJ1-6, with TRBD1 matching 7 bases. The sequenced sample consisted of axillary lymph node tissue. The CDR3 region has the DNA TGCGCCAGCAGCTCGGGACAGCTGAATTCACCCCTCCACTTT. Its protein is CASSSGQLNSPLHF.